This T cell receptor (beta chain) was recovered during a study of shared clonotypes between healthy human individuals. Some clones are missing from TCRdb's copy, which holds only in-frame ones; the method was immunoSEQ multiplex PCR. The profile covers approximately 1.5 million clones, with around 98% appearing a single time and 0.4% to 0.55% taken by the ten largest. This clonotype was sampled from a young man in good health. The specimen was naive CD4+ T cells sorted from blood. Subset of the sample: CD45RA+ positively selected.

This CDR3 is CASSLGTGFRDEQFF. As DNA, the CDR3 is TGTGCCAGCAGCTTGGGGACAGGGTTTCGCGATGAGCAGTTCTTC. The V and J genes are TRBV5-4 and TRBJ2-1, with 8 bases identical to TRBD1. The junction had 7 bases not matched to a gene; V was cut back by 0 bases and J by 8 bases. CDR3 length equals 15 residues. CDR1 SGHNT and CDR2 YYREEE come from the germline V gene (reference sequence).